One and the same sample provided the 31 T cell receptor beta chains below, sequenced in a study of T cells in Graves' hyperthyroidism and ophthalmopathy. Researchers amplified the TCR beta CDR3 regions from RNA transcripts. TCR CDR3 underwent first-round RT-PCR with the HTBI primer set. TCRdb reprocessed the multiplex PCR reads via MiXCR and lists one record per CDR3 protein. The sample carries around 540,000 distinct CDR3 sequences, about 43% recorded once. Sequencing input: peripheral blood or thyroid tissue (not recorded which). The receptors here all came from a woman aged 18-29 years with Graves' hyperthyroidism.

The chain employs TRBV5-1 and TRBJ2-5; 8 bases line up with TRBD2. The length of the CDR3 is 13 residues. Germline assignment: CDR1 SGHRS and CDR2 YFSETQ. V trimming: 9 bases; J trimming: 1 base; junction bases outside the gene matches: 5. The CDR3 loop is CATNSGTQETQYF. The CDR3 nucleotides are TGCGCCACCAATAGCGGGACCCAAGAGACCCAGTACTTC. Based on the CDR3 plus reference TRBV5-1 and TRBJ2-5, the full variable domain is KAGVTQTPRYLIKTRGQQVTLSCSPISGHRSVSWYQQTPGQGLQFLFEYFSETQRNKGNFPGRFSGRQFSNSRSEMNVSTLELGDSALYLCATNSGTQETQYFGPGTRLLVL.

This clonotype came up a few times. Germline and junction disagree at one end, which may indicate a read error. In nucleotides, the CDR3 is TGCGCCAGCAGCCAAGAGTCCCGGACAGGGTCGCAGTACTTC. The encoded protein is CASSQESRTGSQYF. V usage is TRBV7-2 and J usage is TRBJ2-7; 8 positions agree with TRBD1. The CDR3 contains 14 residues. The V gene's germline CDR1 is SGHTA and CDR2 FQGNSA.

The V gene is TRBV11-2, the J gene TRBJ2-5; D is undetermined. V shed 1 base and J shed 4 bases, with 10 bases lying between them. Germline V gene data show CDR1 as SGHAT and CDR2 as FQNNGV. The CDR3 runs to 14 residues. The CDR3 DNA reads TGTGCCAGCAGCTTAGCCGGCATTGGAGAGACCCAGTACTTC. Its protein product is CASSLAGIGETQYF.

The sample holds one count of this clonotype. The V call is TRBV15, the J call TRBJ1-3; no clear D. V shed 1 base and J shed 8 bases, with 12 bases lying between them. CDR3 length: 14 residues. CDR1 LNHNV and CDR2 YYDKDF come from the germline V gene (reference sequence). The CDR3 region has the DNA TGTGCCACCAGCAGAGCGGGTTATGGCTACACCATATATTTT. As protein: CATSRAGYGYTIYF.

Points on this clonotype: At one of its ends the junction is not consistent with the germline gene, which may arise from a read error. This rearrangement joins TRBV10-3 to TRBJ2-6; D remains unclear. CDR3 length: 16 amino acids. Per germline, CDR1 ENHRY and CDR2 SYGVKD. CDR3 loop: CASSYSWSSGANVLTF. The CDR3 nucleotides are TGTGCCAGCAGTTACTCGTGGAGCTCTGGGGCCAACGTCCTGACTTTC.

This clonotype appeared many times. This chain connects TRBV2 to TRBJ2-5; D remains ambiguous. The CDR3 extends over 13 amino acids. The ends were cut back, 2 bases at V and 1 base at J, with 5 bases in the middle. Germline assignment: CDR1 SNHLY and CDR2 FYNNEI. CDR3 nucleotide sequence: TGTGCCAGCAGTGAATGGGGCCAAGAGACCCAGTACTTC. It yields the protein CASSEWGQETQYF.

This clonotype showed up many times. The V call is TRBV24-1, the J call TRBJ1-4; D not certain. The germline gives CDR1 KGHDR, CDR2 SFDVKD. Deletions cut 3 bases from V and 1 base from J, with 14 bases between. The CDR3 has 17 residues. The CDR3, as DNA: TGTGCCACCAGTGATGGTAGTAGCTTCAAAACTAATGAAAAACTGTTTTTT. It is translated as CATSDGSSFKTNEKLFF.

This clonotype came up a few times. The V call is TRBV29-1, the J call TRBJ2-7; possible D gene TRBD2, 6 bases. The V end lost 6 bases, the J end lost 0 bases, and 21 bases lay between the germline ends. Germline V gives CDR1 SQVTM, CDR2 ANQGSEA. This CDR3 contains 16 residues. DNA for the CDR3: TGCAGCGTAGTCCCGGGGGTTCTCCCTTCCTCCTACGAGCAGTACTTC. Its protein is CSVVPGVLPSSYEQYF.

This clonotype occurred many times. The chain couples TRBV2 to TRBJ1-1; D remains ambiguous. The V and J ends lost 3 bases and 4 bases respectively, with 12 bases between them. The CDR3 is made up of 14 amino acids. The germline V gene encodes CDR1 SNHLY and CDR2 FYNNEI. CDR3 DNA sequence: TGTGCCAGCAGTGAGAGGCTCTCTGCCACTGAAGCTTTCTTT. Its translation: CASSERLSATEAFF.

CDR3 sequence (DNA): TGTGCCAGTAGTTCCGGACAAAATAATAATTCACCCCTCCACTTT. Protein sequence: CASSSGQNNNSPLHF. V and J are TRBV19 and TRBJ1-6, with D perhaps TRBD1 (5 bases). The V end was cut by 5 bases, the J end by 5 bases, with 13 bases between. The CDR3 totals 15 residues. Germline CDR1 is LNHDA and CDR2 is SQIVND (reference sequence).

There are many counts of this clonotype. As DNA, the CDR3 is TGTGCCAGCAAGATCGTAGGTCAAGAGACCCAGTACTTC. Its translation is CASKIVGQETQYF. The V and J genes are TRBV2 and TRBJ2-5; no reliable D call. Germline V CDR1 and CDR2: SNHLY, FYNNEI. The CDR3 is made up of 13 amino acids. Trimming stripped 7 bases from V and 2 bases from J, with 11 bases between.

The gene calls are TRBV15 and TRBJ1-3, with no clear D. The V gene lost 11 bases and the J gene lost 0 bases, with 2 bases spanning the gap. The CDR3 sequence is 10 residues long. Germline-derived CDR1 and CDR2 are LNHNV and YYDKDF (reference sequence). The CDR3 nucleotides read TGTGCCGACTCTGGAAACACCATATATTTT. Translated, it gives CADSGNTIYF.

This clonotype was counted between two and nine times. The V and J genes are TRBV6-5 and TRBJ2-5; 10 bases map to TRBD2. This CDR3 has 16 amino acids. V lost 2 bases to trimming and J lost 5 bases; unmatched junction nucleotides: 8. The V gene's germline CDR1 is MNHEY and CDR2 SVGAGI. The CDR3 spells CASSYLAGVSAETQYF. DNA for the CDR3: TGTGCCAGCAGTTACCTAGCGGGAGTTTCGGCGGAGACCCAGTACTTC.

This chain joins TRBV29-1 and TRBJ2-3; 10 bases are a match to TRBD2. V lost 7 bases and J lost 1; bases outside the gene matches: 8. There are 15 residues in the CDR3. Germline CDR1 is SQVTM and CDR2 is ANQGSEA. As DNA, the CDR3 is TGCAGCGCAGGTCCTAGCGGGGGAGGCACAGATACGCAGTATTTT. It translates to CSAGPSGGGTDTQYF.

V usage is TRBV7-9 and J usage is TRBJ1-1, with D perhaps TRBD1 (6 bases). CDR3 length equals 14 residues. V dropped 2 bases and J dropped 10 bases, with 17 bases sitting between them. Germline V gene data show CDR1 as SEHNR and CDR2 as FQNEAQ (reference sequence). The CDR3 spells CASSLSGAHRSAFF. Written as DNA, the CDR3 is TGTGCCAGCAGCTTATCGGGGGCGCATCGGTCAGCTTTCTTT.

The chain employs TRBV20-1 and TRBJ1-5; possibly TRBD1 for D (6 bases). The CDR3 totals 14 residues. The germline gives CDR1 DFQATT, CDR2 SNEGSKA (reference sequence). Trimming cost V 7 bases and J 4 bases, with 17 bases left between them. Here the CDR3 DNA reads TGCAGTGTCGAAGGGACAAGGAATAATCAGCCCCAGCATTTT. Translation: CSVEGTRNNQPQHF.

The chain recombines TRBV12-3 or TRBV12-4 with TRBJ1-1; D ambiguous. Trimming removed 5 bases at V and 4 bases at J, with 11 bases between. The CDR3 consists of 13 residues. As DNA, the CDR3 is TGTGCCAGCAGTGTCAGTCTGGCCACTGAAGCTTTCTTT. The encoded protein is CASSVSLATEAFF.

The chain joins TRBV7-9 to TRBJ1-2, with no clear D. Trimming pared 5 bases from V and 3 bases from J, leaving 19 bases between. This CDR3 spans 16 amino acids. CDR1 is SEHNR, CDR2 FQNEAQ, per germline (reference sequence). The CDR3 sequence is CASSQDPVAWDYGYTF. The CDR3 region has the DNA TGTGCCAGCAGCCAAGATCCAGTGGCTTGGGACTATGGCTACACCTTC.

The chain joins TRBV25-1 to TRBJ2-2, with TRBD2 matching over 10 bases. From germline, CDR1 is MGHDK and CDR2 SYGVNS. Unmatched junction bases numbered 7, after V lost 8 bases and J lost 1 base. The CDR3 runs 16 residues. This CDR3 is CASQVASGGNTGELFF. DNA for the CDR3: TGTGCCAGCCAAGTGGCTAGCGGGGGGAACACCGGGGAGCTGTTTTTT.

This clonotype was counted at least ten times. The chain joins TRBV20-1 to TRBJ1-4; a possible D gene is TRBD1 (6 bases). Trimming left V 3 bases short and J 8 bases short, with 10 bases between. CDR1 and CDR2 from the germline V gene are DFQATT and SNEGSKA (reference sequence). There are 12 residues in the CDR3. The CDR3 DNA sequence: TGCAGTGCTAGGTTCAGGGGAGAAAAACTGTTTTTT. It encodes CSARFRGEKLFF.

The chain couples TRBV7-8 to TRBJ2-5, with D maybe TRBD1 (6 bases). The ends were cut back, 6 bases at V and 9 bases at J, with 20 bases in the middle. The germline V gene encodes CDR1 SGHVS and CDR2 FQNEAQ. The CDR3 consists of 14 residues. The CDR3 reads CASRATGPGQPQYF. DNA of the CDR3: TGTGCCAGCAGGGCCACAGGGCCTGGGCAGCCCCAGTACTTC.

The chain recombines TRBV12-3 or TRBV12-4 with TRBJ1-1, with a tentative D call TRBD1 (6 bases). V was trimmed by 7 bases and J by 4 bases, leaving 19 bases between them. There are 15 residues in the CDR3. CDR3 sequence reads: CASKGQGTLFTEAFF. The CDR3 DNA is TGTGCCAGCAAAGGGCAGGGGACCCTGTTCACTGAAGCTTTCTTT.

Ten or more counts support this clonotype. The V call is TRBV10-3, the J call TRBJ1-2, with D possibly matching TRBD1 (6 bases). The CDR3 is 13 amino acids. V lost 10 bases and J lost 6, with 18 bases in between. CDR1 and CDR2 (germline): ENHRY, SYGVKD. The CDR3 reads CATGGGTRDGYTF. The CDR3 bases are TGTGCCACCGGAGGAGGGACACGCGATGGCTACACCTTC.

Comments on this clonotype: The CDR3 does not close with the conserved phenylalanine or tryptophan, likely indicating a read error. This sequence joins TRBV25-1 and TRBJ1-2; 8 nucleotides match TRBD1. Germline-derived CDR1 and CDR2 are MGHDK and SYGVNS. J gave up 7 bases and V 6 bases, and 13 bases lay outside the gene matches. CDR3 length equals 15 residues. The CDR3 DNA follows: TGTGCCAGCAGCATATCTGAGCGGACAGGGACTGGCTACACCTCC. Translated: CASSISERTGTGYTS.

The chain joins TRBV7-6 to TRBJ1-1, with a tentative D call TRBD1 (6 bases). CDR1 and CDR2 from the germline V gene are SGHVS and FNYEAQ. This CDR3 region has 13 residues. Trimming removed 5 bases at V and 4 bases at J, with 11 bases between. CDR3 nucleotides: TGTGCCAGCAGCCAGCCAGGGGCCACTGAAGCTTTCTTT. Encoded protein: CASSQPGATEAFF. The full variable domain, its missing parts supplied by reference TRBV7-6 and TRBJ1-1, is GAGVSQSPRYKVTKRGQDVALRCDPISGHVSLYWYRQALGQGPEFLTYFNYEAQQDKSGLPNDRFSAERPEGSISTLTIQRTEQRDSAMYRCASSQPGATEAFFGQGTRLTVV.

This clonotype was observed at least ten times. V is TRBV2 and J is TRBJ1-5; 10 bases line up with TRBD1. The CDR3 loop spans 15 amino acids. V gave up 7 bases and J gave up 11 bases; unmatched junction bases: 14. Per germline, CDR1 SNHLY and CDR2 FYNNEI. The DNA of the CDR3 is TGTGCCAGCACCCGGGGACAGGGGATATCAGCGGCCCAGCATTTT. The encoded protein is CASTRGQGISAAQHF.

Only one count was recorded for this clonotype. The gene calls are TRBV19 and TRBJ1-2; no reliable D call. Germline CDR1 is LNHDA and CDR2 is SQIVND (reference sequence). Trimming shortened V by 8 bases and J by 0 bases, and 16 bases separated the two germline ends. The CDR3 spans 15 residues. The DNA for the CDR3 is TGTGCCAGTCATAAGCGGCTCCTCTCTAACTATGGCTACACCTTC. The encoded protein is CASHKRLLSNYGYTF. The variable domain in full, completed from reference TRBV19 and TRBJ1-2, reads DGGITQSPKYLFRKEGQNVTLSCEQNLNHDAMYWYRQDPGQGLRLIYYSQIVNDFQKGDIAEGYSVSREKKESFPLTVTSAQKNPTAFYLCASHKRLLSNYGYTFGSGTRLTVV.

This clonotype came up many times. The chain couples TRBV7-8 to TRBJ2-2; D gene ambiguous. V was shortened by 7 bases and J by 3 bases, with 15 bases between the two germline ends. The CDR3 has 15 residues. Germline loops: CDR1 SGHVS, CDR2 FQNEAQ. CDR3 sequence (DNA): TGTGCCAGCAAAAGGCGGCGAGTCGACACCGGGGAGCTGTTTTTT. Encoded protein: CASKRRRVDTGELFF.

This clonotype turned up a few times. The gene calls are TRBV20-1 and TRBJ1-1, with D tentatively TRBD1 (5 bases). CDR1 and CDR2 from the germline V gene are DFQATT and SNEGSKA (reference sequence). Trimming left V 6 bases short and J 5 bases short, with 19 bases between. The CDR3 consists of 14 residues. The CDR3 bases are TGCAGTGCGGCACTCGGGGCCTCGAGGACTGAAGCTTTCTTT. Protein product: CSAALGASRTEAFF.

V and J are TRBV29-1 and TRBJ2-3, with a weak D call TRBD1 (5 bases). Looked up from germline, CDR1 is SQVTM and CDR2 is ANQGSEA. The CDR3 runs to 15 residues. V gave up 6 bases and J gave up 0 bases, with 16 bases separating them. The CDR3 is CSVPTETASTDTQYF. In nucleotides, the CDR3 is TGCAGCGTGCCAACCGAGACAGCTAGCACAGATACGCAGTATTTT.

There are many counts of this clonotype. The rearrangement links TRBV2 to TRBJ1-2; no clear D. The germline V gene encodes CDR1 SNHLY and CDR2 FYNNEI. The CDR3 is 10 amino acids. V was pared by 8 bases and J by 8 bases, with 9 bases between. The CDR3 bases are TGTGCCAGCCACCGGGGAGGCTACACCTTC. This translates into CASHRGGYTF.